Listed below are T cell receptor beta chains from one sample, sequenced in a study of identical twins. Using its own MiXCR run on the 5' RACE reads, TCRdb lists one record per CDR3 protein. The sample shows 1.5 million to 2 million distinct CDR3 sequences, around 29% of them seen only once. Sequenced: cord blood. The receptor source for this set is a newborn girl in good health. Both conserved end residues are part of each CDR3. A D gene is named only where the DNA matches it firmly.

d_call	j_call	v_call	cdr3_nt	cdr3_aa
-	TRBJ2-2	TRBV10-3	TGTGCCATCAGTGAGGTCACCGGGGAGCTGTTTTTT	CAISEVTGELFF
-	TRBJ1-4	TRBV12-3/TRBV12-4	TGTGCCAGCAGTCTCCTTTTAGGGGGGCCTGGTGAAAAACTGTTTTTT	CASSLLLGGPGEKLFF
TRBD2	TRBJ2-1	TRBV18	TGTGCCAGCTCACCACTCGGACTAGCGGGTCACAATGAGCAGTTCTTC	CASSPLGLAGHNEQFF
-	TRBJ2-2	TRBV20-1	TGCAGTGCTAGAGTTCAGAGGACGAACACCGGGGAGCTGTTTTTT	CSARVQRTNTGELFF
-	TRBJ1-2	TRBV29-1	TGCAGCGTTGAAGACGCTCGCAGGTCCTATGGCTACACCTTC	CSVEDARRSYGYTF
-	TRBJ1-1	TRBV6-1	TGTGCCAGCAGTGACCGCAGGGAGGGCGAAGCTTTCTTT	CASSDRREGEAFF
TRBD1	TRBJ2-7	TRBV29-1	TGCAGCGTTGAAAGCAGAGGACGGGACAGGCCCTACGAGCAGTACTTC	CSVESRGRDRPYEQYF
-	TRBJ2-3	TRBV27	TGTGCCAGCAGCTTACCCGCGCGGAGTGATACGCAGTATTTT	CASSLPARSDTQYF
-	TRBJ2-6	TRBV12-3/TRBV12-4	TGTGCCAATAACAGGGCTGGGGCCAACGTCCTGACTTTC	CANNRAGANVLTF
-	TRBJ1-2	TRBV20-1	TGCAGTGCTAGTCTGGGGGAGGGCAACTATGGCTACACCTTC	CSASLGEGNYGYTF